These 26 T cell receptor beta chains came from one sample sequenced in a study of T cell responses to AZD1222 COVID-19 vaccine (dated by TCRdb to the early 2020s). The receptor library was made with the immunoSEQ multiplex PCR assay. TCRdb mirrors the immuneACCESS table, restricted to in-frame sequences. Some clones are absent from its copies; in checked studies, under half trace to an unresolved V gene, and the reason for the others is unknown. Across this sample there are fewer than 100,000 clones, with about 90% seen only once. Approximately 15% of the sample lies in the top ten. The meaning of the sample's time point label: about 28 days (+/-7) after the second vaccine dose. The material sequenced was peripheral blood, taken 28 days after the second AZD1222 dose. These receptors were taken from an adult who received the AZD1222 COVID-19 vaccine.

V is TRBV5-4 and J is TRBJ2-2, with 8 bases aligning to TRBD2. CDR3 length: 14 residues. The ends lost 5 bases at V and 6 bases at J; junction bases unmatched: 6. The V gene's germline CDR1 is SGHNT and CDR2 YYREEE (reference sequence). The CDR3 bases are TGTGCCAGCAGGAGTGGGCGGGAGGCCGGGGAGCTGTTTTTT. Protein product: CASRSGREAGELFF.

The J gene is TRBJ2-7, the V gene TRBV5-1; 10 bases fit TRBD2. This CDR3 contains 15 residues. Germline CDR1 and CDR2: SGHRS and YFSETQ. Trimming removed 4 bases from V and 13 bases from J; junction bases left unmatched: 17. The chain's CDR3 is CASSPVEREGGDHYF. The CDR3 region has the DNA TGCGCCAGCAGCCCGGTCGAGCGGGAGGGAGGGGACCACTACTTC. Full variable domain (rest looked up from reference TRBV5-1 and TRBJ2-7): KAGVTQTPRYLIKTRGQQVTLSCSPISGHRSVSWYQQTPGQGLQFLFEYFSETQRNKGNFPGRFSGRQFSNSRSEMNVSTLELGDSALYLCASSPVEREGGDHYFGPGTRLTVT.

The chain joins TRBV6-5 to TRBJ1-4, with TRBD1 as a possible D gene (6 bases). V dropped 7 bases and J dropped 5 bases, with 17 bases sitting between them. CDR1 is MNHEY, CDR2 SVGAGI, per germline. This CDR3 has 15 amino acids. The CDR3: CASTENDRLNEKLFF. As DNA, the CDR3 is TGTGCCAGCACAGAGAACGACAGGTTGAATGAAAAACTGTTTTTT.

V and J are TRBV4-2 and TRBJ2-7, with unresolved D. The CDR3 has 11 amino acids. Germline V CDR1 and CDR2: LGHNA, YNFKEQ. V lost 3 bases, J lost 6 bases, and 6 bases lay in between. CDR3 in DNA: TGTGCCAGCAGCCACTATAGCGAGCAGTACTTC. This sequence encodes CASSHYSEQYF.

The chain couples TRBV12-3 or TRBV12-4 to TRBJ2-5; 9 positions match TRBD1. This CDR3 is 13 amino acids long. Losses at the gene ends were 8 bases for V and 5 bases for J; bases not matched to a gene: 6. This CDR3 is CASSRQGGETQYF. As DNA, the CDR3 is TGTGCCAGCTCCCGACAGGGGGGGGAGACCCAGTACTTC.

CDR3 in DNA: TGTGCCTGCCCCCCAGGAGGTAGCTACACCGGGGAGCTGTTTTTT. This codes for CACPPGGSYTGELFF. The V call is TRBV30, the J call TRBJ2-2; D might be TRBD2 (5 bases). This CDR3 comprises 15 residues. Trimming took 6 bases from V and 3 from J, leaving 17 bases between them. Germline loops: CDR1 GTSNPN, CDR2 SVGIG (reference sequence). The full variable domain, completed using reference TRBV30 and TRBJ2-2, is SQTIHQWPATLVQPVGSPLSLECTVEGTSNPNLYWYRQAAGRGLQLLFYSVGIGQISSEVPQNLSASRPQDRQFILSSKKLLLSDSGFYLCACPPGGSYTGELFFGEGSRLTVL.

V usage is TRBV16 and J usage is TRBJ1-1; TRBD1 might be the D (6 bases). V shed 2 bases and J shed 9 bases, with 13 bases lying between them. The CDR3 is 13 amino acids. In germline, CDR1 is KGHSY, CDR2 FQNENV. CDR3 in amino acids: CASSQLGAPKAFF. CDR3 nucleotide sequence: TGTGCCAGCAGCCAACTGGGGGCGCCGAAAGCTTTCTTT.

The gene calls are TRBV5-1 and TRBJ1-1, with D tentatively TRBD1 (6 bases). Deletions cut 7 bases from V and 0 bases from J, with 22 bases between. This CDR3 is 17 amino acids long. Germline CDR1 SGHRS, CDR2 YFSETQ. CDR3 bases: TGCGCCAGCCGCCTCCCTGCCTCGGGGGGCATGAACACTGAAGCTTTCTTT. Translated: CASRLPASGGMNTEAFF.

The chain carries TRBV12-3 or TRBV12-4 and TRBJ1-1; D not resolved. The V gene lost 3 bases and the J gene lost 4 bases, with 9 bases spanning the gap. The CDR3 contains 13 residues. The CDR3 here is CASSFKGSTEAFF. In DNA form, the CDR3 reads TGTGCCAGCAGTTTCAAAGGGAGCACTGAAGCTTTCTTT.

CDR3 bases: TGTGCCTGGAGTGTACTAGGTTACAATGAGCAGTTCTTC. This encodes CAWSVLGYNEQFF. V gene TRBV30 combines with J gene TRBJ2-1; weak D call: TRBD2 (5 bases). The CDR3 spans 13 residues. CDR1 GTSNPN and CDR2 SVGIG come from the germline V gene (reference sequence). V gave up 0 bases and J gave up 4 bases, with 7 bases separating them.

The V call is TRBV7-8, the J call TRBJ1-2; D remains unclear. V dropped 8 bases and J dropped 5 bases, with 12 bases sitting between them. This CDR3 spans 12 amino acids. Germline CDR1 and CDR2: SGHVS and FQNEAQ. CDR3 in DNA: TGTGCCAGCGCCTCACACAGTTATGGCTACACCTTC. Its translation: CASASHSYGYTF. The entire variable domain, with the rest obtained from reference TRBV7-8 and TRBJ1-2, is as follows: GAGVSQSPRYKVAKRGQDVALRCDPISGHVSLFWYQQALGQGPEFLTYFQNEAQLDKSGLPSDRFFAERPEGSVSTLKIQRTQQEDSAVYLCASASHSYGYTFGSGTRLTVV.

The chain links TRBV30 to TRBJ1-2; D not certain. Germline loops: CDR1 GTSNPN, CDR2 SVGIG (reference sequence). Trimming pared 0 bases from V and 3 bases from J, leaving 11 bases between. This CDR3 region has 14 residues. CDR3 sequence: CAWSVLTGYYGYTF. CDR3 DNA: TGTGCCTGGAGTGTACTCACGGGGTACTATGGCTACACCTTC.

This clone was seen once. A junction boundary mismatches the germline segment, possibly from a read error. The chain couples TRBV6-5 to TRBJ1-4; D uncertain. CDR3 length: 12 residues. Germline CDR1 MNHEY, CDR2 SVGAGI. The CDR3 sequence: CASSYDGKFVVF. Written as DNA, the CDR3 is TGTGCCAGCAGTTACGACGGGAAATTCGTCGTTTTT.

V usage is TRBV30 and J usage is TRBJ2-7; unclear D gene. This CDR3 contains 15 residues. V lost 2 bases, J lost 8 bases, and 22 bases lay in between. CDR1 and CDR2 from the germline V gene are GTSNPN and SVGIG (reference sequence). CDR3 sequence (DNA): TGTGCCTGGAGTCCTCCAAGAACTTCCCACATCAAGCAGTACTTC. Residues: CAWSPPRTSHIKQYF.

The chain is built from TRBV27 and TRBJ2-7; a weak D match, TRBD1 (6 bases). Deletions cut 4 bases from V and 7 bases from J, with 14 bases between. Germline V lookup: CDR1 MNHEY, CDR2 SMNVEV (reference sequence). The CDR3 spans 13 residues. The CDR3 protein is CASSWGHGGEQYF. The CDR3, as DNA: TGTGCCAGCAGTTGGGGACATGGCGGTGAGCAGTACTTC.

The sample holds a few counts of this clone. The V gene is TRBV18, the J gene TRBJ1-6; a possible D gene is TRBD1 (6 bases). Germline CDR1 KGHSH, CDR2 LQKENI. V was trimmed by 0 bases and J by 9 bases, leaving 12 bases between them. This CDR3 region has 15 residues. The CDR3 DNA reads as TGTGCCAGCTCACCACCTGGGGGGCTTGGTTCACCCCTCCACTTT. This encodes CASSPPGGLGSPLHF.

The V gene is TRBV30, the J gene TRBJ2-7, with 7 bases fitting TRBD1. J lost 0 bases, V lost 3 bases, and 2 bases had no gene match. The CDR3 has 13 residues. CDR1 is GTSNPN and CDR2 is SVGIG in the germline V gene (reference sequence). The CDR3 region has the DNA TGTGCCTGGAGACAGGGGAGCTCCTACGAGCAGTACTTC. It specifies CAWRQGSSYEQYF.

This clone has just one count. The chain uses TRBV6-1 and TRBJ1-5; tentatively, D is TRBD1 (6 bases). The CDR3 consists of 15 residues. Germline CDR1 MNHNS, CDR2 SASEGT. The V and J ends lost 2 bases and 2 bases respectively, with 10 bases between them. The chain's CDR3 is CASSELGAGNQPQHF. CDR3 nucleotide sequence: TGTGCCAGCAGTGAATTGGGGGCCGGCAATCAGCCCCAGCATTTT.

This clone has only one observation. The gene calls are TRBV10-3 and TRBJ2-2, with 11 bases matching TRBD2. The trim removed 8 bases at V and 2 bases at J, leaving 10 bases unmatched. Germline V gene sequence: CDR1 ENHRY, CDR2 SYGVKD. This CDR3 is 17 amino acids long. The CDR3 coding sequence is TGTGCCATCGCCAGGGGACTAGCGGAAATAAACACCGGGGAGCTGTTTTTT. Its protein product is CAIARGLAEINTGELFF.

The rearrangement uses TRBV30 and TRBJ1-1; no clear D gene. The CDR3 runs 11 residues. The germline V gene has CDR1 GTSNPN and CDR2 SVGIG (reference sequence). V was clipped by 4 bases and J by 11 bases, with 14 bases between them. The CDR3 coding sequence is TGTGCCTGGAACACACCGAGACGGGCTTTCTTT. Its protein product is CAWNTPRRAFF.

CDR3 amino acids: CASSLAAGVPSEAFF. Here the CDR3 DNA reads TGTGCCAGCAGCTTAGCGGCAGGGGTACCTTCTGAAGCTTTCTTT. The chain employs TRBV7-8 and TRBJ1-1; tentatively, D is TRBD1 (6 bases). This CDR3 has 15 amino acids. Per the germline V gene, CDR1 is SGHVS and CDR2 is FQNEAQ. V shed 0 bases and J shed 6 bases, with 14 bases lying between them. The whole variable domain, remainder taken from reference TRBV7-8 and TRBJ1-1, is GAGVSQSPRYKVAKRGQDVALRCDPISGHVSLFWYQQALGQGPEFLTYFQNEAQLDKSGLPSDRFFAERPEGSVSTLKIQRTQQEDSAVYLCASSLAAGVPSEAFFGQGTRLTVV.

This chain joins TRBV7-8 and TRBJ2-6; no clear D. Germline values: CDR1 SGHVS, CDR2 FQNEAQ. The V gene lost 5 bases and the J gene lost 0 bases, with 14 bases spanning the gap. This CDR3 is built from 17 residues. The CDR3: CASSPSLRSSGANVLTF. The CDR3 DNA reads TGTGCCAGCAGCCCATCCCTTAGAAGCTCTGGGGCCAACGTCCTGACTTTC. Full variable domain (outside the CDR3, taken from reference TRBV7-8 and TRBJ2-6): GAGVSQSPRYKVAKRGQDVALRCDPISGHVSLFWYQQALGQGPEFLTYFQNEAQLDKSGLPSDRFFAERPEGSVSTLKIQRTQQEDSAVYLCASSPSLRSSGANVLTFGAGSRLTVL.

Remarks on this clone: A junction end diverges from the germline sequence, so it may reflect a read error. The rearrangement links TRBV5-1 to TRBJ2-3, with 10 bases matching TRBD1. This CDR3 has 14 residues. CDR1 is SGHRS, CDR2 YFSETQ, per germline. This CDR3 is CASRQSDPGQGIFF. The CDR3 DNA reads TGCGCCAGCAGACAATCCGATCCGGGACAGGGGATCTTTTTT.

The genes are TRBV5-1 and TRBJ2-5, with D possibly being TRBD1 or TRBD2 (5 bases each). This CDR3 comprises 13 residues. Germline loops: CDR1 SGHRS, CDR2 YFSETQ. V was clipped by 4 bases and J by 5 bases, with 12 bases between them. CDR3: CASSMGPGETQYF. The CDR3 nucleotides read TGCGCCAGCAGCATGGGACCGGGGGAGACCCAGTACTTC.

Comments on this clone: This sample also contains other DNA sequences that code for the same CDR3. The V call is TRBV15, the J call TRBJ1-2; D not certain. The CDR3 totals 13 residues. Looked up from germline, CDR1 is LNHNV and CDR2 is YYDKDF (reference sequence). Between the trimmed V and J ends, which lost 3 bases and 4 bases, there was a span of 9 bases. The CDR3 region is CATSSGLSYGYTF. CDR3 DNA sequence: TGTGCCACCAGCAGCGGCCTCAGCTATGGCTACACCTTC.

This chain connects TRBV5-1 to TRBJ1-2; 11 bases fit TRBD1. The V gene end was trimmed by 4 bases and the J gene end by 6 bases; junction bases not matched to a gene: 11. From germline, CDR1 is SGHRS and CDR2 YFSETQ. The CDR3 extends over 16 amino acids. The CDR3 protein is CASSGYRTGGAHGYTF. The CDR3 DNA reads TGCGCCAGCAGCGGTTACCGGACAGGGGGCGCTCATGGCTACACCTTC.